These 8 T cell receptor beta chains originate from one sample sequenced in a study of cytotoxic CD8 clonotypes in ibrutinib-treated CLL. Sequencing was performed with immunoSEQ multiplex PCR; in TCRdb, only in-frame clones are kept and a portion is missing. In the table there are some 140,000 clones, around 90% of which are singletons. Specimen: PBMCs, collected after 12 months of ibrutinib treatment. These receptors all come from a human donor with chronic lymphocytic leukemia.

The DNA of the CDR3 is TGTGCCAGCAGCTTGGGCGGGACTAGCGGTTCCTACGAGCAGTACTTC. It is translated as CASSLGGTSGSYEQYF. J is TRBJ2-7 and V is TRBV5-4; TRBD2 matches at 11 bases. Germline lookup yields CDR1 SGHNT and CDR2 YYREEE (reference sequence). Unmatched junction bases numbered 3, after V lost 0 bases and J lost 1 base. This CDR3 has 16 amino acids.

The chain employs TRBV28 and TRBJ1-5; TRBD1 aligns across 8 bases. Trimming removed 5 bases from V and 6 bases from J; junction bases left unmatched: 12. There are 16 residues in the CDR3. Germline-derived CDR1 and CDR2 are MDHEN and SYDVKM. The CDR3 loop reads CASSKTGTGTFQPQHF. The CDR3 coding sequence is TGTGCCAGCAGTAAAACCGGGACAGGAACTTTTCAGCCCCAGCATTTT.

The chain recombines TRBV19 with TRBJ2-5; D uncertain. Deletions cut 2 bases from V and 5 bases from J, with 9 bases between. Germline CDR1 and CDR2: LNHDA and SQIVND (reference sequence). This CDR3 comprises 13 residues. Here the CDR3 DNA reads TGTGCCAGTAGTATATCGTCAGATGAGACCCAGTACTTC. Protein product: CASSISSDETQYF.

The chain employs TRBV10-3 and TRBJ2-7, with D perhaps TRBD1 (6 bases). The CDR3 is 13 amino acids. The germline V gene has CDR1 ENHRY and CDR2 SYGVKD. The V end lost 7 bases, the J end lost 1 base, and 11 bases lay between the germline ends. CDR3 nucleotides: TGTGCCATCATGGGACATTCTTCCTACGAGCAGTACTTC. This sequence encodes CAIMGHSSYEQYF.

The V gene is TRBV29-1, the J gene TRBJ2-7, with a tentative D call TRBD2 (6 bases). The CDR3 spans 13 residues. Germline V gives CDR1 SQVTM, CDR2 ANQGSEA. Trimming shortened V by 5 bases and J by 4 bases, and 15 bases separated the two germline ends. Here the CDR3 reads CSVMLLAEYEQYF. The CDR3 coding sequence is TGCAGCGTTATGCTACTAGCAGAATACGAGCAGTACTTC.

J is TRBJ1-1 and V is TRBV27, with D possibly being TRBD1 (5 bases). V lost 3 bases, J lost 3 bases, and 8 bases lay in between. The CDR3 is made up of 13 amino acids. Per germline, CDR1 MNHEY and CDR2 SMNVEV (reference sequence). The CDR3 bases are TGTGCCAGCAGTTTTGAAGGGGACACTGAAGCTTTCTTT. This codes for CASSFEGDTEAFF.

This chain uses TRBV6-6 with TRBJ2-1, with 9 bases lining up with TRBD1. This CDR3 region has 14 residues. J was trimmed by 7 bases and V by 8 bases; bases with no gene match: 9. Germline V gives CDR1 MNHNY, CDR2 SVGAGI (reference sequence). This CDR3 is CASGGGTGWNEQFF. CDR3 bases: TGTGCCAGCGGGGGCGGGACAGGGTGGAATGAGCAGTTCTTC.

About this clone itself: The sample has other DNA sequences that encode this CDR3 too. The chain links TRBV28 to TRBJ1-1; no reliable D call. Trimming shortened V by 3 bases and J by 0 bases, and 2 bases separated the two germline ends. Germline CDR1 reads MDHEN; CDR2 reads SYDVKM. The CDR3 loop spans 12 amino acids. The CDR3 nucleotides read TGTGCCAGCAGTTTGATGAACACTGAAGCTTTCTTT. Its protein is CASSLMNTEAFF. The whole variable domain, remainder taken from reference TRBV28 and TRBJ1-1, is DVKVTQSSRYLVKRTGEKVFLECVQDMDHENMFWYRQDPGLGLRLIYFSYDVKMKEKGDIPEGYSVSREKKERFSLILESASTNQTSMYLCASSLMNTEAFFGQGTRLTVV.